Included here is one T cell receptor beta chain sequence, with context. This specimen belongs to a study of blood T cell repertoires in COVID-19. Study summary: Specimens from acute and convalescent COVID-19 originated in the United States, Italy and Spain. Sources were T cells, B-cell-depleted T cells, or PBMCs; the material itself was cDNA or gDNA.

As originally analysed: Nucleated cell number was recorded as an estimate derived from reference gene primer amplification. Clones were read by immunoSEQ multiplex PCR, and TCRdb kept only the in-frame ones, dropping some. The D gene and trimming were derived from the DNA, and the V and J assignments and clone size from that table. The data hold about 24,000 clones, with 81% observed a single time. Germline-derived CDR1 and CDR2 are ENHRY and SYGVKD. This CDR3 comprises 14 residues. Sequencing was done on a sample of peripheral blood. The gene calls are TRBV10-3 and TRBJ1-3; no clear D. The clonotype originates from a man aged 70 or older with acute or convalescent COVID-19. This chain's CDR3 is CAIGSGVTGNTIYF. DNA for the CDR3: TGTGCTATAGGGAGTGGGGTAACTGGAAACACCATATATTTT.